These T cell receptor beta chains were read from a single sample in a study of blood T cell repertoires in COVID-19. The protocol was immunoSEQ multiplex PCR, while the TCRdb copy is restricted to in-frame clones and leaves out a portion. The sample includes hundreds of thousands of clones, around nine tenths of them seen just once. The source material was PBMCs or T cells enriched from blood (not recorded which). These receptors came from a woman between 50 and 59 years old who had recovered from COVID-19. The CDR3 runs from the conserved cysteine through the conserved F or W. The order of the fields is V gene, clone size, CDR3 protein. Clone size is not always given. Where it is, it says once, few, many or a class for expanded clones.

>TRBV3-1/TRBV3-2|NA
CASSQDGASGRNNEQFF
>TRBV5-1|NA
CASSLGASAETQYF
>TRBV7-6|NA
CASSFGGGPETDTQYF
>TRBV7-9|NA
CASSLGGVVGNTIYF
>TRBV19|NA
CASSIPVSPNQPQHF
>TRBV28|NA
CASPPSTGTPDTQYF
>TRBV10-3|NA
CATGLAGEETQYF
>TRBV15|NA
CATSRDTLTYTQYF
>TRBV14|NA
CASSNSIYNEQFF
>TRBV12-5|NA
CASRLENTQYF
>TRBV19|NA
CASSAQRDSYNEQFF
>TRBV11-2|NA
CASSLELYQPQHF
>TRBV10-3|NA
CAISGGMNQETQYF
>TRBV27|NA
CASSRRGLAHEQFF
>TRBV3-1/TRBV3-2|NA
CASTGTTPRGEQYF
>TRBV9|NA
CASSVDSGLQFF
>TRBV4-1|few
CASSQDTGTGAQLYGYTF
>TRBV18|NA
CASSPRTSGTYNEQFF
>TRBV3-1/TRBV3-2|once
CASSHYSGSGNEQFF
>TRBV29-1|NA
CSASGRNGELFF
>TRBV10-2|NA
CASSERTSGTTGELFF
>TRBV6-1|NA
CASSKAPTGFETDTQYF
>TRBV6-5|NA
CASSWTLNINTEAFF
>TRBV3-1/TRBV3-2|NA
CASSPRPGQGTATGELFF
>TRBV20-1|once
CSAREDYGAFF
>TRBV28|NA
CASRPPGGLGYGYTF
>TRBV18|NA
CASSPGTGGGHNYGYTF
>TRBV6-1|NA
CASSERRGGGVDGYTF
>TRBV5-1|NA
CASSEQGGNTEAFF
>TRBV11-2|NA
CASSLDRTSGWIEQFF
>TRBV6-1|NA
CASSGRRRGGSAEAFF
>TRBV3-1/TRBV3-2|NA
CASSHGSLSYNEQFF
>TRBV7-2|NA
CASSSLWGTALGGNTIYF
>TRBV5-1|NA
CASSLPGLGTEAFF
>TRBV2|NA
CASSGEGQGANTIYF
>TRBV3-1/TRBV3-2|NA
CASSRRSARSDTQYF
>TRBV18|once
CASSPGQQNYEQYF
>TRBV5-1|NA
CASRTGYTGELFF
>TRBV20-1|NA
CSASAPNSYNEQFF
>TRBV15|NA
CATSRGRTVNQPQHF
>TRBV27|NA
CASTKLAGVTDTQYF
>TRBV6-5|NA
CASSYSARVTNYGYTF
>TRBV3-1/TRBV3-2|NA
CASSQSPTSLYEQYF
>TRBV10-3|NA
CAISPGTSVYEQYF
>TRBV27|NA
CASSQTGPSGYTF
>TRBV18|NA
CASSGQRGEKLFF
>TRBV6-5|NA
CASSPWRTGNTEAFF
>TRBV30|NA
CAWSVPGQRNSPLHF
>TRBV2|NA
CASKRTEYGYTF
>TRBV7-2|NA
CASSQSTSGREYNEQFF
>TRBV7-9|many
CASSSTDRAGTEAFF
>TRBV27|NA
CASSFPGGFEQYF
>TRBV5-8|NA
CASGAGGLYNEQFF
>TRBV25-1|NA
CASSEFPGNEQYF